This T cell receptor beta chain was documented in a study of T cell repertoires in cytomegalovirus infection. Study background: Indications came from public TCR beta signatures; they pointed to CMV infection and to a matching HLA type.

A single record per CDR3 protein comes from TCRdb applying MiXCR to the reads. The sample includes under 450,000 distinct CDR3 sequences, about 35% seen only once; the top ten take approximately 13%. Study findings and constraints: In two of eight donors, the top clonotype was HLA-C-restricted CMV-specific.

Points on this clonotype: The antigen is undetermined.

The ends lost 2 bases at V and 2 bases at J; junction bases unmatched: 7. Per germline, CDR1 DFQATT and CDR2 SNEGSKA (reference sequence). The CDR3 length is 18 residues. Sequenced material: cultured PBMCs, taken from culture after CMV antigen stimulation. This sequence was found in a human donor in good health (CMV status not recorded). Some clones in this sample may be carry-over from other donors' samples. V usage is TRBV20-1 and J usage is TRBJ2-1; 15 bases align to TRBD2. CDR3 sequence reads: CSARPAGLAGGPYNEQFF. The CDR3 bases are TGCAGTGCTAGACCAGCCGGACTAGCGGGAGGGCCCTACAATGAGCAGTTCTTC.